This T cell receptor beta chain derives from a study of blood T cell repertoires in COVID-19. On the study more broadly: The United States, Italy and Spain supplied acute and convalescent COVID-19 samples. T cells, B-cell-depleted T cells, or PBMCs supplied cDNA or gDNA.

Recruits, aged about 18 to 95 years, lived in approximately 26 US areas. Each recovered donor of Cohort 3 presented with two negative PCRs, clearance, or symptom resolution. This CDR3 is 15 amino acids long. Germline CDR1 reads MNHEY; CDR2 reads SVGAGI. V was clipped by 5 bases and J by 11 bases; unmatched bases: 10. Measured with immunoSEQ multiplex PCR; TCRdb has only the in-frame clones, and not every one. There are around 180,000 clones in the sample; approximately 80% occur only once, and 9.5% to 15% lies in the top ten. The specimen was PBMCs or T cells enriched from blood (not recorded which). J is TRBJ2-1 and V is TRBV6-5; 12 bases map to TRBD1. The origin of this receptor is a man between 50 and 59 years old who had recovered from COVID-19. The CDR3 coding sequence is TGTGCCAGCAGTCTTCCGGGACAGGGGGCAGTTCAGCAGTTCTTC. The encoded protein is CASSLPGQGAVQQFF.